The T cell receptor beta chain under discussion was sequenced for a study of STAT5B mutations in CD4+ large granular lymphocyte leukemia. Study observations and caveats: 8/27 top patient clones versus 2/35 control clones were TRBV06-family. No patients shared main leukemic clonotypes, though approximately 26% appeared at low frequency elsewhere.

Only in-frame clones appear in the TCRdb table, and some are missing; sequencing was by immunoSEQ multiplex PCR. The sample records under 35,000 clones, 78% being singletons. Control samples were healthy donors' buffy coats. The CDR3 has 15 amino acids. Trimming pared 2 bases from V and 5 bases from J, leaving 12 bases between. Germline loops: CDR1 MNHNS, CDR2 SASEGT. Points on this clone: Its matching antigen is unknown.

Specimen: CD4+ T cells from blood buffy coats. The sequence derives from a human donor in good health. The genes are TRBV6-1 and TRBJ1-4; possible D gene TRBD1, 6 bases. The CDR3 here is CASSESWQGNEKLFF. The CDR3 DNA sequence: TGTGCCAGCAGTGAATCCTGGCAGGGGAATGAAAAACTGTTTTTT.